A selection of T cell receptor beta chains follows, all from one sample in a study of T-cell reconstitution after alpha-beta-depleted transplantation in children. Each CDR3 protein is one row after TCRdb ran MiXCR on the PCR reads. The sample carries over 200,000 distinct CDR3 sequences, around 7.7% recorded once. The sample in question was PBMCs, mostly from graft donor cells, obtained 360 days after TCRalphabeta/CD19-depleted stem cell transplant. Every receptor here comes from a male patient aged 2-9 years who had a stem cell transplant for acute myeloid leukemia, so the T cells may come from the graft donor. The CDR3 runs from the conserved cysteine through the conserved F or W.

TRBJ1-2	TRBV12-3/TRBV12-4	CASRGTVKGYGYTF
TRBJ2-7	TRBV6-1	CASPIQGQVYEQYF
TRBJ2-1	TRBV11-2	CASSLRWGSYNEQFF
TRBJ2-7	TRBV29-1	CSVGPSGGTYEQYF
TRBJ2-7	TRBV18	CASSPVEGATYEQYF
TRBJ2-7	TRBV20-1	CSARRRGLPYEQYF
TRBJ1-2	TRBV4-3	CASSQLRGYGYTF
TRBJ1-5	TRBV6-1	CASSGTGSGNQPQHF
TRBJ2-7	TRBV12-3/TRBV12-4	CASSTGMGEQYF
TRBJ2-7	TRBV20-1	CSASTSGSAEQYF
TRBJ2-2	TRBV29-1	CSGGQTGELFF
TRBJ2-1	TRBV4-3	CASSQANLLAGVNEQFF
TRBJ1-5	TRBV20-1	CSASTGSQPQHF
TRBJ2-1	TRBV7-3	CASSLRSVSHNEQFF
TRBJ2-7	TRBV11-1	CASSLEGTDSYEQYF
TRBJ1-1	TRBV12-3/TRBV12-4	CASSLEPEAFF
TRBJ2-2	TRBV5-1	CASSLRDTGELFF
TRBJ2-2	TRBV5-1	CASSLGQGDTGELFF
TRBJ2-1	TRBV20-1	CSATDAGSGVSSYNEQFF
TRBJ1-1	TRBV5-1	CASSLSLGSTEAFF
TRBJ2-7	TRBV7-6	CASSPAGRSYEQYF
TRBJ2-2	TRBV12-3/TRBV12-4	CASSTQGVGGELFF
TRBJ1-2	TRBV29-1	CSVEDPDSYGYTF
TRBJ1-1	TRBV12-5	CASGLVPKQGEDTEAFF
TRBJ2-5	TRBV20-1	CSAPSEEETQYF
TRBJ2-3	TRBV7-9	CASSPRLDTQYF
TRBJ1-2	TRBV5-1	CASTVRPTAGYGYTF
TRBJ2-3	TRBV7-3	CASSFLPGEDTQYF
TRBJ2-1	TRBV5-1	CASSFRASSYNEQFF
TRBJ2-3	TRBV7-6	CASSLAPDRPDTQYF
TRBJ2-1	TRBV4-3	CASSQGQLTYNEQFF
TRBJ2-1	TRBV20-1	CSARAGGPPYNEQFF
TRBJ1-6	TRBV24-1	CAPRETYNSPLHF
TRBJ2-3	TRBV5-1	CASSLRLADTQYF
TRBJ1-1	TRBV15	CATSRGYGSLNTEAFF
TRBJ2-7	TRBV20-1	CSAFVAGVSYEQYF
TRBJ2-1	TRBV2	CASSPGLAGGINEQFF
TRBJ1-2	TRBV28	CASSLTDGDRVGYTF
TRBJ2-3	TRBV6-5	CASSYSSDRALTDTQYF
TRBJ1-5	TRBV15	CATKRTAIGSYSNQPQHF
TRBJ1-1	TRBV6-2/TRBV6-3	CASSGPGRKITEAFF
TRBJ2-7	TRBV11-1	CASSLESDLNYEQYF
TRBJ2-4	TRBV20-1	CSASGDPGGQNIQYF
TRBJ1-1	TRBV5-1	CASSRQGSVVPEAFF
TRBJ1-2	TRBV6-1	CASSEMVASNYGYTF
TRBJ2-7	TRBV20-1	CSAREGTIHEQYF
TRBJ1-5	TRBV7-9	CASSLGARDGNQPQHF
TRBJ1-4	TRBV6-1	CASSDGSTNEKLFF
TRBJ1-2	TRBV20-1	CSASIMAGYTF
TRBJ2-2	TRBV2	CASSGRGANTGELFF
TRBJ2-1	TRBV12-5	CASGFRDSYNEQFF